Listed here are 12 T cell receptor beta chains from one sample, sequenced in a study of blood T cell repertoires in COVID-19. The method was immunoSEQ multiplex PCR; TCRdb's version includes in-frame clones alone and lacks a portion of them. Here the sample spans 150,000 or so clones, roughly 80% being singletons. Sequenced sample: peripheral blood. The receptors shown here come from an older woman with acute or convalescent COVID-19.

The gene calls are TRBV11-2 and TRBJ2-7; 7 nucleotides line up with TRBD1. The CDR3 is 16 amino acids. Trimming cost V 6 bases and J 4 bases; bases outside gene matches: 15. Germline assignment: CDR1 SGHAT and CDR2 FQNNGV. The CDR3: CASRRPPGQTSYEQYV. CDR3 DNA: TGTGCCAGCAGAAGACCCCCGGGACAGACTTCTTACGAGCAGTACGTC.

The chain joins TRBV6-6 to TRBJ2-3; D is ambiguous. The CDR3 is made up of 15 amino acids. Trimming took 4 bases from V and 2 from J, leaving 13 bases between them. Germline V gene lookup returns CDR1 MNHNY and CDR2 SVGAGI (reference sequence). The CDR3 loop is CASSFPRLVTDTQYF. Written as DNA, the CDR3 is TGTGCCAGCAGTTTTCCGCGATTGGTCACAGATACGCAGTATTTT.

The chain couples TRBV5-1 to TRBJ2-5; D is undetermined. The CDR3 covers 13 residues. Germline CDR1 and CDR2: SGHRS and YFSETQ. Trimming took 2 bases from V and 2 from J, leaving 7 bases between them. The CDR3 loop reads CASSFSFQETQYF. The CDR3 DNA follows: TGCGCCAGCAGCTTTTCATTTCAAGAGACCCAGTACTTC.

The chain recombines TRBV9 with TRBJ1-1; possible D gene TRBD1, 5 bases. The length of the CDR3 is 17 residues. V dropped 0 bases and J dropped 1 base, with 16 bases sitting between them. Germline CDR1 and CDR2: SGDLS and YYNGEE. CDR3 loop: CASSVVEGRGTNTEAFF. The CDR3 DNA reads TGTGCCAGCAGCGTAGTGGAGGGGCGCGGGACGAACACTGAAGCTTTCTTT.

The J gene is TRBJ1-3, the V gene TRBV5-6; TRBD1 agrees at 8 bases. The junction had 7 bases not matched to a gene; V was cut back by 4 bases and J by 4 bases. CDR1 SGHDT and CDR2 YYEEEE come from the germline V gene. The CDR3 consists of 15 residues. CDR3: CASSLDRGKGNTIYF. The DNA for the CDR3 is TGTGCCAGCAGCCTAGACAGGGGAAAGGGAAACACCATATATTTT.

This clone was detected ten times or more. V usage is TRBV7-9 and J usage is TRBJ1-1, with D perhaps TRBD1 (6 bases). Germline values: CDR1 SEHNR, CDR2 FQNEAQ (reference sequence). Trimming took 4 bases from V and 11 from J, leaving 29 bases between them. This CDR3 has 17 amino acids. In DNA form, the CDR3 reads TGTGCCAGCAGCTCCCATGACAGGAGCGGGAGTCGGACGAGGGCTTTCTTT. It encodes CASSSHDRSGSRTRAFF.

The chain is built from TRBV27 and TRBJ1-5; D is possibly TRBD1 (5 bases). The CDR3 extends over 12 amino acids. CDR1 is MNHEY, CDR2 SMNVEV, per germline (reference sequence). Trimming removed 8 bases from V and 7 bases from J, with 12 bases in between. The CDR3 is CASSVKGQPQHF. DNA of the CDR3: TGTGCCAGCTCCGTCAAGGGGCAGCCCCAGCATTTT.

The V and J genes are TRBV28 and TRBJ2-1; the match to TRBD1 covers 7 bases. V was clipped by 7 bases and J by 6 bases; unmatched bases: 12. This CDR3 comprises 15 residues. Germline V gene lookup returns CDR1 MDHEN and CDR2 SYDVKM. The CDR3 DNA reads as TGTGCCAGCAAAACAGGGGCCGCTGGGGCCAATGAGCAGTTCTTC. This encodes CASKTGAAGANEQFF. Drawing the rest from reference TRBV28 and TRBJ2-1, the complete variable domain is DVKVTQSSRYLVKRTGEKVFLECVQDMDHENMFWYRQDPGLGLRLIYFSYDVKMKEKGDIPEGYSVSREKKERFSLILESASTNQTSMYLCASKTGAAGANEQFFGPGTRLTVL.

In its sample, this clone was seen a few times. The chain links TRBV9 to TRBJ1-6; 8 bases map to TRBD1. Germline values: CDR1 SGDLS, CDR2 YYNGEE. The V and J ends lost 0 bases and 7 bases, in that order; junction bases with no gene match: 3. The CDR3 spans 15 residues. DNA for the CDR3: TGTGCCAGCAGCGTAGTTCCAGGGGGCAATTCACCCCTCCACTTT. Its protein is CASSVVPGGNSPLHF.

The chain couples TRBV7-2 to TRBJ1-2; no clear D. The V gene's germline CDR1 is SGHTA and CDR2 FQGNSA. Trimming shortened V by 3 bases and J by 3 bases, and 11 bases separated the two germline ends. The CDR3 contains 14 residues. CDR3 protein: CASSLSDFDYGYTF. As DNA, the CDR3 is TGTGCCAGCAGCTTGTCGGACTTCGACTATGGCTACACCTTC.

The chain has TRBV3-1 (or the pseudogene TRBV3-2) and TRBJ1-2; D call uncertain. CDR3 size: 12 residues. V was trimmed by 3 bases and J by 6 bases, leaving 8 bases between them. The germline V gene encodes CDR1 LGHDT and CDR2 YNNKEL (reference sequence). The CDR3 DNA follows: TGTGCCAGCAGCCAGTCCGGGGATGGCTACACCTTC. Protein sequence: CASSQSGDGYTF.

This chain uses TRBV27 with TRBJ2-7; D might be TRBD1 (5 bases). Trimming shortened V by 8 bases and J by 5 bases, and 10 bases separated the two germline ends. CDR1 MNHEY and CDR2 SMNVEV come from the germline V gene (reference sequence). The CDR3 runs 11 residues. CDR3 amino acids: CASRIGDEQYF. The CDR3 region has the DNA TGTGCCAGCCGAATAGGGGACGAGCAGTACTTC.